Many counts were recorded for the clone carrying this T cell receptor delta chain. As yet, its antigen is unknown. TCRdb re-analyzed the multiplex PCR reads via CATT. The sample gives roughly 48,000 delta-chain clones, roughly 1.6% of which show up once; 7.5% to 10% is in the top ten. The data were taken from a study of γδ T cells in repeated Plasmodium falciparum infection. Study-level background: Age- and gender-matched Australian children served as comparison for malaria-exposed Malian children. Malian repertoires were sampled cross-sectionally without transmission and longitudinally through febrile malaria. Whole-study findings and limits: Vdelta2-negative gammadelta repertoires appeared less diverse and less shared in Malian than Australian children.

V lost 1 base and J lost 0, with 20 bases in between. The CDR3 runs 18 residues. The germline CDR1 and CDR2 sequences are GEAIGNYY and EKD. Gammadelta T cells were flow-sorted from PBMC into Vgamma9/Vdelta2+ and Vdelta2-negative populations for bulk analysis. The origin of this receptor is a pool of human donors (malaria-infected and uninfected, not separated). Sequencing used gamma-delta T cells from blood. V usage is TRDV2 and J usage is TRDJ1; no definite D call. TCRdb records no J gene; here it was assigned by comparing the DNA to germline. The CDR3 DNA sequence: TGTGCCTGTGACACGCTTATAACCGCGGGTGGGTACACCGATAAACTCATCTTT. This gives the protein CACDTLITAGGYTDKLIF.